Below, 3 T cell receptor beta chains from the same sample are listed, as sequenced in a study of siplizumab effects on memory and regulatory T cells. Clones were read by immunoSEQ multiplex PCR, and TCRdb kept only the in-frame ones, dropping some. This table holds approximately 100,000 clones, around 90% found once. The source material was Tregs sorted from blood. The receptor source for this set is a human donor in good health.

The chain uses TRBV5-1 and TRBJ2-5; D may be TRBD1 or TRBD2 (5 bases each). Germline V CDR1 and CDR2: SGHRS, YFSETQ. This CDR3 has 15 amino acids. The ends were cut back, 4 bases at V and 5 bases at J, with 18 bases in the middle. CDR3 nucleotide sequence: TGCGCCAGCAGCATTTCCCGTCCGGGACGGGAGACCCAGTACTTC. Residues: CASSISRPGRETQYF.

The J gene is TRBJ1-1, the V gene TRBV6-6; D is unclear. The CDR3 totals 16 residues. The germline V gene has CDR1 MNHNY and CDR2 SVGAGI (reference sequence). V lost 4 bases and J lost 2, with 17 bases in between. The CDR3 sequence is CASSFPRQHRNTEAFF. The DNA for the CDR3 is TGTGCCAGCAGTTTTCCTCGCCAACATAGAAACACTGAAGCTTTCTTT.

The rearrangement uses TRBV11-2 and TRBJ1-1; D call uncertain. The CDR3 runs to 13 residues. V was clipped by 4 bases and J by 0 bases, with 6 bases between them. Looked up from germline, CDR1 is SGHAT and CDR2 is FQNNGV. The CDR3 DNA sequence: TGTGCCAGCAGCTCCGGGGTGAACACTGAAGCTTTCTTT. Translation: CASSSGVNTEAFF.